The clone carrying this T cell receptor (beta chain) was seen once. Each donor had at least one pre-ART and at least two post-ART PBMC samples. These data come from a study of long-term antiretroviral therapy in people with HIV. This was the immunoSEQ v3.0 assay at survey level. Clones were read by immunoSEQ multiplex PCR, and TCRdb kept only the in-frame ones, dropping some. In the table there are about 30,000 clones, roughly 96% of which are singletons. The receptor's source is a man aged 25 to 45 with HIV. Source: unsorted PBMCs, taken approximately 6.1 years after starting antiretroviral therapy.

The DNA of the CDR3 is TGTGCCAGCAGGGACTACACTGAAGCTTTCTTT. It encodes CASRDYTEAFF. The chain employs TRBV6-5 and TRBJ1-1; no reliable D call. The CDR3 contains 11 residues. CDR1 and CDR2 from the germline V gene are MNHEY and SVGAGI. V lost 6 bases to trimming and J lost 3 bases, with 5 bases between them.